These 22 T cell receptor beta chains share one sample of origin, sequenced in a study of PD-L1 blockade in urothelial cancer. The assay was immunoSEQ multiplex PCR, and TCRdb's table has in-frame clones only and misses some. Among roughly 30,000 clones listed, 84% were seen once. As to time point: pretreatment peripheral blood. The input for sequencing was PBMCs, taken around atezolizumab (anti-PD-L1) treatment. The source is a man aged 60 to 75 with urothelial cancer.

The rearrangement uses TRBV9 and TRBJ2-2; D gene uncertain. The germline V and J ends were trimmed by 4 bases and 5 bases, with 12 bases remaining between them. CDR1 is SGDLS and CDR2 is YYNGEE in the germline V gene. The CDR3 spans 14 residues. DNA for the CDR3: TGTGCCAGCAGCCCCGAGCATGGTACCGGGGAGCTGTTTTTT. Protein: CASSPEHGTGELFF.

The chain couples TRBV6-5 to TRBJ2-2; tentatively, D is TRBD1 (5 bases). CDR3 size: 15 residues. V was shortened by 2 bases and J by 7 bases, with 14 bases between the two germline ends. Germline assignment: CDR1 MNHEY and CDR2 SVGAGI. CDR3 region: CASSYRSGIGGELFF. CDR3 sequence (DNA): TGTGCCAGCAGTTACCGATCAGGGATCGGCGGGGAGCTGTTTTTT.

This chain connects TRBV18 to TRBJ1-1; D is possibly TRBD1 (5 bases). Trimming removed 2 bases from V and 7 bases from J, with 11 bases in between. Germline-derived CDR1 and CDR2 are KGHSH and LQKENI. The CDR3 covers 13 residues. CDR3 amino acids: CASSPIGEGEAFF. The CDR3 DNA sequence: TGTGCCAGCTCACCAATAGGGGAGGGTGAAGCTTTCTTT.

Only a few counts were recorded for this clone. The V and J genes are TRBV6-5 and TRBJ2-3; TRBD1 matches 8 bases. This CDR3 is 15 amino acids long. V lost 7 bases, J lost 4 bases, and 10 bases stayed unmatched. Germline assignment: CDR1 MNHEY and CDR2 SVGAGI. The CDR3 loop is CASNRRTGIADTQYF. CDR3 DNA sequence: TGTGCCAGCAACCGAAGGACAGGGATCGCAGATACGCAGTATTTT.

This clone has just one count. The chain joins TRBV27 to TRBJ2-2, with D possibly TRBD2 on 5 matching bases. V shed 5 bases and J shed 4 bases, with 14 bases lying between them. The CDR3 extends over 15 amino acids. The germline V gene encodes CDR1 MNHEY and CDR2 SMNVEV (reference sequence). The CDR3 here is CASSATGRGTGELFF. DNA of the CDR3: TGTGCCAGCAGTGCCACGGGGAGAGGCACCGGGGAGCTGTTTTTT.

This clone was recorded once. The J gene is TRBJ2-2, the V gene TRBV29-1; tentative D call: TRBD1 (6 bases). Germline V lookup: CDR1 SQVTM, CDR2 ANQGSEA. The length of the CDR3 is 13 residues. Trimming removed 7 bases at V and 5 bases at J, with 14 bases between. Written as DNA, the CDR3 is TGCAGCGCCCGACAGGAGGCTACCGGGGAGCTGTTTTTT. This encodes CSARQEATGELFF.

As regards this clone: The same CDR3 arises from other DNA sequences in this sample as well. The CDR3: CASSTPGLAGGADTQYF. CDR3 nucleotide sequence: TGTGCCAGTAGTACCCCGGGACTAGCGGGAGGGGCAGATACGCAGTATTTT. The V and J genes are TRBV19 and TRBJ2-3; 16 nucleotides line up with TRBD2. The germline gives CDR1 LNHDA, CDR2 SQIVND (reference sequence). This CDR3 contains 17 residues. V shed 4 bases, J shed 4 bases, and the junction held 5 bases outside the gene matches.

The CDR3 DNA sequence: TGTGCCACCAGCAGACCGGGACAGGGCCCAGAGCAGTACTTC. Protein sequence: CATSRPGQGPEQYF. J is TRBJ2-7 and V is TRBV15, with 9 bases aligning to TRBD1. This CDR3 has 14 residues. The V segment lost 2 bases and the J segment 7 bases; nucleotides outside the gene matches: 6. Germline V gene lookup returns CDR1 LNHNV and CDR2 YYDKDF (reference sequence).

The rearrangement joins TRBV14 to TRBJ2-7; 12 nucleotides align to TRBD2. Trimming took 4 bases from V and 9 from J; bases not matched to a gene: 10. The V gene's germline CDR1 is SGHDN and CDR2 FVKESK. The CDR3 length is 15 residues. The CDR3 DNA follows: TGTGCCAGCAGCCCTGCTAGCGGGAGGGCCGGGTCGCAGTACTTC. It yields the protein CASSPASGRAGSQYF.

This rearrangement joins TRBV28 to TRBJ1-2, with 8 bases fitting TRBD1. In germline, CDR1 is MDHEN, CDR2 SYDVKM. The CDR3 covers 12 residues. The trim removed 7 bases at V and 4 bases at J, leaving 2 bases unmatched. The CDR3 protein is CASKGQAYGYTF. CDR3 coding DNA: TGTGCCAGCAAGGGACAGGCCTATGGCTACACCTTC.

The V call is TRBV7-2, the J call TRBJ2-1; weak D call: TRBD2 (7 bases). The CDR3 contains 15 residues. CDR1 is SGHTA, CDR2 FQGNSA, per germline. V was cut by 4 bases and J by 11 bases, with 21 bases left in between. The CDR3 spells CASSSSGGQQFKQFF. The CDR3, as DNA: TGTGCCAGCAGCTCCTCGGGGGGCCAACAATTCAAGCAGTTCTTC.

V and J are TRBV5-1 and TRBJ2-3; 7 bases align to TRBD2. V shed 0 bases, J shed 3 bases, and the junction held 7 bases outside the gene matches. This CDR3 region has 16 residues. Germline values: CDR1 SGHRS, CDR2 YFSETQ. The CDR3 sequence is CASSLGLAEGTDTQYF. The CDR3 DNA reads TGCGCCAGCAGCTTGGGGCTAGCGGAGGGAACAGATACGCAGTATTTT.

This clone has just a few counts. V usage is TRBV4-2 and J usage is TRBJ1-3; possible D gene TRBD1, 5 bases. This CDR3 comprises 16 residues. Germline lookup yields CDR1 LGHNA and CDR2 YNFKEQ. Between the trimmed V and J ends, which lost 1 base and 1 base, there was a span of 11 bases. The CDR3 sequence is CASSQAPGDSGNTIYF. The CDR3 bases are TGTGCCAGCAGCCAAGCCCCGGGGGATTCTGGAAACACCATATATTTT.

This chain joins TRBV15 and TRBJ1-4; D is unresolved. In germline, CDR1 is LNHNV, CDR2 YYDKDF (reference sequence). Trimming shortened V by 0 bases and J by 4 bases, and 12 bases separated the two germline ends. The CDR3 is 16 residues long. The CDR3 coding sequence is TGTGCCACCAGCAGAGAAGCGGGCCAGCTTAATGAAAAACTGTTTTTT. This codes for CATSREAGQLNEKLFF.

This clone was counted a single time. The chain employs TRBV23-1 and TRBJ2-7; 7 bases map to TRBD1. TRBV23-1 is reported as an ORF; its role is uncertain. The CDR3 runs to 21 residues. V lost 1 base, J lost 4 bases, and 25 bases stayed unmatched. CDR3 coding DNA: TGCGCCAGCAGTCAATGGGGAAAAGGGGGCGCCCCATTCCCCCAATATTACGAGCAGTACTTC. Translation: CASSQWGKGGAPFPQYYEQYF.

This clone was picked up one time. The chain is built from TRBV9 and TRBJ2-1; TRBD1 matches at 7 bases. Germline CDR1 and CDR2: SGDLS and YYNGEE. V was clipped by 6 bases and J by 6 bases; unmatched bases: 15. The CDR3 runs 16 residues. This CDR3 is CASNPGMWTGPNEQFF. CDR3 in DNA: TGTGCCAGCAACCCGGGGATGTGGACAGGTCCCAATGAGCAGTTCTTC.

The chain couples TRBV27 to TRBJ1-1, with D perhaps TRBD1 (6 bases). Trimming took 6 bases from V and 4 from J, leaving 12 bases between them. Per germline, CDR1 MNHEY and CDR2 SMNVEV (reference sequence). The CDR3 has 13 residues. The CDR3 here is CASRKTGPTEAFF. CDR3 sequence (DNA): TGTGCCAGCAGGAAGACAGGCCCCACTGAAGCTTTCTTT.

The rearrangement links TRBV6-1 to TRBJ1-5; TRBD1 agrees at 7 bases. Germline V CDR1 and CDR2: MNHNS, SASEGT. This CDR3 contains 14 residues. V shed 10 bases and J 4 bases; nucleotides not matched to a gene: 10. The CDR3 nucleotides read TGTGCCACCAAACGACAGGGTTCAAATCAGCCCCAGCATTTT. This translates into CATKRQGSNQPQHF.

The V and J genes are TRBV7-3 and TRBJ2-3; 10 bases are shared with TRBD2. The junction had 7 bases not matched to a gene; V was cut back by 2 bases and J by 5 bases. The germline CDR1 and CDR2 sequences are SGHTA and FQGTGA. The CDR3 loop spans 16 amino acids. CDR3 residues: CASSLEPSGSQDTQYF. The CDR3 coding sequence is TGTGCCAGCAGCTTAGAGCCTAGCGGGAGCCAAGATACGCAGTATTTT.

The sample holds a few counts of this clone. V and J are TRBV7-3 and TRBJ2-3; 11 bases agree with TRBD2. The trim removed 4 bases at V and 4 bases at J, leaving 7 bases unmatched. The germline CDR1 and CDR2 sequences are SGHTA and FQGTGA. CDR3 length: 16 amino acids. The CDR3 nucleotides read TGTGCCAGCAGCTCTACCGGGACTAGCGGTTCAGATACGCAGTATTTT. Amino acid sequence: CASSSTGTSGSDTQYF.

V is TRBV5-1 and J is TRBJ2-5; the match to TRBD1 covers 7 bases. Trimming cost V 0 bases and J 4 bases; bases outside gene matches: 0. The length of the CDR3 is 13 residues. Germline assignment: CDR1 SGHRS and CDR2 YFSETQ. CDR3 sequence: CASSLGTGETQYF. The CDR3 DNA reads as TGCGCCAGCAGCTTGGGGACAGGAGAGACCCAGTACTTC. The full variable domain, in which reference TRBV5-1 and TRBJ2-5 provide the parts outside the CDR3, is KAGVTQTPRYLIKTRGQQVTLSCSPISGHRSVSWYQQTPGQGLQFLFEYFSETQRNKGNFPGRFSGRQFSNSRSEMNVSTLELGDSALYLCASSLGTGETQYFGPGTRLLVL.

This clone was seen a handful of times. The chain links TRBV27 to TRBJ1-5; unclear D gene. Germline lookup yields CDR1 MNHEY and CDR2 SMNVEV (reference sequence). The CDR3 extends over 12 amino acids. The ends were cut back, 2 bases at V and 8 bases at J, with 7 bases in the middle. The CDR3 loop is CASSLLGEPQHF. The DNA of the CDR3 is TGTGCCAGCAGTTTACTGGGAGAGCCCCAGCATTTT.